This passage covers 2 T cell receptor beta chains from one sample sequenced in a study of control samples from healthy donors and cancer patients. TCRdb's copy holds only in-frame clones and misses some; the assay was immunoSEQ multiplex PCR. The sample holds tens of thousands of clones, around 90% seen once. Input material: blood. The receptors here all came from a woman aged 70-85 years in good health.

Points on this clone: The sample has other DNA sequences that encode this CDR3 too. The rearrangement joins TRBV3-1 (or the pseudogene TRBV3-2) to TRBJ2-1, with TRBD2 matching 11 bases. CDR1 and CDR2 from the germline V gene are LGHDT and YNNKEL (reference sequence). Trimming took 0 bases from V and 5 from J; bases not matched to a gene: 12. The length of the CDR3 is 19 residues. In DNA, the CDR3 is TGTGCCAGCAGCCAAGAAGGGGGGCTAGCGGGAGGTGTCCACAATGAGCAGTTCTTC. As protein: CASSQEGGLAGGVHNEQFF.

The gene calls are TRBV6-5 and TRBJ2-1, with 10 positions matching TRBD2. CDR1 is MNHEY and CDR2 is SVGAGI in the germline V gene. The CDR3 is 15 amino acids. Trimming at V came to 2 bases and at J to 5 bases, leaving 3 bases not matched to a gene. The CDR3 DNA reads as TGTGCCAGCAGTTACCCGGGACTAGCGAACAATGAGCAGTTCTTC. Residues: CASSYPGLANNEQFF.